The sequence of this T cell receptor beta chain was determined in a study of identical twins (dated by TCRdb to about 2016). Regarding the complete study: The study deep-sequenced TCR alpha and beta repertoires from monozygotic twins, unrelated adults of various ages and cord blood to test whether fetal clonotypes persist. To rule out contamination, the twin experiments were replicated at different times with different library preparation protocols. Overall study results and their limits: Excess twin sharing in beta out-of-frame sequences was weaker because fewer shared sequences lowered the signal-to-noise ratio. Because the same donors could not be followed over many years, the conclusions depended on cross-sectional statistical analysis. Compared with coincidental sharing between unrelated individuals, an excess of low generation-probability sequences was observed among out-of-frame TCR alpha sequences shared between twins. Invariant T cells such as MAIT and iNKT could partly confound zero-insertion analyses, though diverse VJ usage argued against this for most clonotypes. In monozygotic twins, out-of-frame TCR alpha sharing was systematically underestimated by recombination models, although the models agreed with sharing between unrelated individuals. Fewer insertions were carried by abundant cord blood beta clonotypes; a weaker similar trend was observed in young adult naive repertoires, while no such trend was observed in memory repertoires.

The library was generated by 5' RACE. Data came from an Illumina HiSeq 2000. A universal primer binding site was introduced by template switching, and a unique molecular identifier was present in the final cDNA, enabling accurate counting of TCR cDNA molecules. Specific primers in the conserved constant-segment region were used to synthesize first-strand cDNA for TCR alpha and beta chains. To control for contamination, each cDNA library was double barcoded with a SMART-Mk sample barcode plus Illumina barcodes. Two successive PCR steps introduced TruSeq adapter sequences along with Illumina sample barcodes. Sequencing of the TCR alpha and beta cDNA libraries was done on the Illumina HiSeq platform using custom primers. The original methods were these. MiGEC was used to process raw reads and extract unique molecular identifiers, and MiXCR was used to find CDR3 positions. For each individual, recombination models were inferred using an EM algorithm with the repgenHMM and IGoR tools. Shared clonotype analysis was performed with the tcR package in R, normalizing sharing by the product of cloneset sizes. To study raw recombination without the effects of thymic and clonal selection, out-of-frame nonproductive sequences were analyzed. TCRdb trimmed the raw reads at Q25, called clones with MiXCR and kept productive beta chains. Rows matching on CDR3 protein sequence are summarized as one entry with the most common DNA and genes. The V and J calls shown here were made by TCRdb, not taken from the authors' results. Present in this sample are hundreds of thousands of distinct CDR3 sequences, approximately 13% of which were seen just once. The leading ten clones occupy around 1.5% of the sample.

This clonotype was picked up a small number of times. Its antigen has not been determined. No much larger clone is present one base from it, and per-base qualities are unavailable. Every donor in the study was a healthy Caucasian. Three pairs of female monozygotic twins, all aged roughly 18 to 29 years, made up the twin cohort. RNA for TCR libraries was isolated from peripheral blood mononuclear cells. The CDR3 has 14 amino acids, counting the end cysteine and phenylalanine. The entry retains the CDR3 DNA only, 42 bases that are in frame from base 1. V ends up 3 bases short and J 5 bases short, with an unmatched junction base count of 9. The germline V gene (reference sequence) sets CDR1 to DFQATT and CDR2 to SNEGSKA. These data were likewise used in another study, on yellow fever vaccine responses in identical twins. The second study, in turn, reports: The authors reported that the T cell response to vaccination in identical twins appeared partly convergent and partly personalized. Focusing on identical twins, the study followed the T cell clones that responded to the vaccine, and did so with precision.

This TCR was sampled from a woman between 18 and 29 years old in good health. Here the chain combines TRBV20-1 and TRBJ2-5, and TRBD2 matches 7 of the central bases. The sequencing input was PBMCs. The nucleotides read TGCAGTGCTAGTCTCGCGGGGGTAGAGGAGACCCAGTACTTC. This codes for CSASLAGVEETQYF.